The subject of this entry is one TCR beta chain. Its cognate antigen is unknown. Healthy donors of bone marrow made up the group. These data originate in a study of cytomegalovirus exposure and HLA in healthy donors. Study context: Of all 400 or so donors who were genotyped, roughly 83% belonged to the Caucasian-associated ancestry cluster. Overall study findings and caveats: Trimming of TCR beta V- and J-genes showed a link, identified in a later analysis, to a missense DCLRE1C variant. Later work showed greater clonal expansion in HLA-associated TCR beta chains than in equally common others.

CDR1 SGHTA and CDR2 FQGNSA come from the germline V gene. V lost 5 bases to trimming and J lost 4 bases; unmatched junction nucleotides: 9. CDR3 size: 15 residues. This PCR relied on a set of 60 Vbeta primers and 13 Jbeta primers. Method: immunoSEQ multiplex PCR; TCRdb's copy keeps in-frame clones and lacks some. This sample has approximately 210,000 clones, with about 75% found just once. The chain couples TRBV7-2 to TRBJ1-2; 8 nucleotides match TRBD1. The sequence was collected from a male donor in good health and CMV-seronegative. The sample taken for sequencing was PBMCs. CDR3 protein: CASSITGTGRYGYTF. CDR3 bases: TGTGCCAGCAGCATAACCGGGACAGGTCGCTATGGCTACACCTTC.